These T cell receptor beta chains were read from a single sample in a study of untreated major depressive disorder. Here immunoSEQ multiplex PCR was the method, and the copy in TCRdb shows in-frame clones only, minus some. The table has approximately 25,000 clones, roughly nine tenths seen once. Input material: CD4+ T cells from PBMCs. The receptor source for this set is a woman under 40 with major depressive disorder. Each CDR3 is given with its conserved first and last residue. The D gene is left open where the match is weak. Size values are once, few and many counts, or a class for expanded clones, and some rows have none.

abundance: -; v_gene: TRBV9; j_gene: TRBJ2-2; d_gene: -; len: 15; CDR3nt: TGTGCCAGCAGCGTAGCTCCGATTGGTCCCGGGGAGCTGTTTTTT; CDR3aa: CASSVAPIGPGELFF
abundance: -; v_gene: TRBV19; j_gene: TRBJ1-1; d_gene: -; len: 16; CDR3nt: TGTGCCAGTAGTATCTCTGGGACGGTGTTGAACACTGAAGCTTTCTTT; CDR3aa: CASSISGTVLNTEAFF
abundance: -; v_gene: TRBV7-3; j_gene: TRBJ1-6; d_gene: TRBD1; len: 16; CDR3nt: TGTGCCAGCAGCCTAACAGGGGGGGTTGCGAATTCACCCCTCCACTTT; CDR3aa: CASSLTGGVANSPLHF
abundance: -; v_gene: TRBV20-1; j_gene: TRBJ2-1; d_gene: TRBD2; len: 11; CDR3nt: TGCAGTGCTAGCACGGGAGGGGAGCAGTTCTTC; CDR3aa: CSASTGGEQFF
abundance: -; v_gene: TRBV15; j_gene: TRBJ2-7; d_gene: -; len: 16; CDR3nt: TGTGCCACCAGCAGAGATCCCGGGACCCTTTCGGATGGGCAGTACTTC; CDR3aa: CATSRDPGTLSDGQYF
abundance: -; v_gene: TRBV5-1; j_gene: TRBJ1-2; d_gene: -; len: 12; CDR3nt: TGCGCCAGCAGCGGGACTCATTATGGCTACACCTTC; CDR3aa: CASSGTHYGYTF
abundance: once; v_gene: TRBV7-2; j_gene: TRBJ2-7; d_gene: -; len: 13; CDR3nt: TGTGCCAGCAGCTCCCTGACAGGTTACGAGCAGTACTTC; CDR3aa: CASSSLTGYEQYF
abundance: -; v_gene: TRBV6-1; j_gene: TRBJ2-6; d_gene: -; len: 14; CDR3nt: TGTGCCGGTCTCAGGGATGCTGGGGCCAACGTCCTGACTTTC; CDR3aa: CAGLRDAGANVLTF
abundance: -; v_gene: TRBV5-8; j_gene: TRBJ2-7; d_gene: -; len: 14; CDR3nt: TGTGCCAGCAGCCTCCGGACAGTAAGCGGGGAGCAGTACTTC; CDR3aa: CASSLRTVSGEQYF
abundance: -; v_gene: TRBV9; j_gene: TRBJ1-2; d_gene: -; len: 15; CDR3nt: TGTGCCAGCAGCCCCGAAGCCGACGGTTTCTATGGCTACACCTTC; CDR3aa: CASSPEADGFYGYTF
abundance: -; v_gene: TRBV6-5; j_gene: TRBJ1-1; d_gene: -; len: 15; CDR3nt: TGTGCCAGCAGCCCCGAAGAGGGGATGCGGACTGAAGCTTTCTTT; CDR3aa: CASSPEEGMRTEAFF
abundance: -; v_gene: TRBV6-1; j_gene: TRBJ2-2; d_gene: TRBD1; len: 14; CDR3nt: TGTGCCAGCAGGACAGGGGGCTTCACCGGGGAGCTGTTTTTT; CDR3aa: CASRTGGFTGELFF
abundance: -; v_gene: TRBV5-6; j_gene: TRBJ2-7; d_gene: -; len: 13; CDR3nt: TGTGCCAGCAGCTTGTTCAGGGCGGGCGAGCAGTACTTC; CDR3aa: CASSLFRAGEQYF
abundance: once; v_gene: TRBV6-5; j_gene: TRBJ1-2; d_gene: -; len: 15; CDR3nt: TGTGCCAGCAGTTACACCACAGGGAGGCACTATGGCTACACCTTC; CDR3aa: CASSYTTGRHYGYTF
abundance: -; v_gene: TRBV2; j_gene: TRBJ2-7; d_gene: -; len: 14; CDR3nt: TGTGCCAGCAGCGGCGGGACTCCGGGACGGGAGCAGTACTTC; CDR3aa: CASSGGTPGREQYF